The 27 T cell receptor beta chains given below trace back to one sample, sequenced in a study of T cell repertoires in cytomegalovirus infection. One entry per CDR3 protein, called by TCRdb with MiXCR from the reads. The table lists some 800,000 distinct CDR3 sequences, around 29% of them singletons, with over 10% in the top ten. No antigen has been identified for these receptors. The source material was cultured CD8+ T cells from PBMCs, sampled from culture after CMV antigen stimulation. Every receptor here comes from a human donor in good health (CMV status not recorded). Some clones in this sample may be carry-over from other donors' samples.

This clonotype was seen more than once but under ten times. The chain uses TRBV7-6 and TRBJ2-3; D assignment may be TRBD1 or TRBD2 (5 bases each). CDR3 length: 16 residues. The V gene's germline CDR1 is SGHVS and CDR2 FNYEAQ. The V gene lost 11 bases and the J gene lost 3 bases, with 24 bases spanning the gap. The CDR3, as DNA: TGTGCCTCAGGAGGTGAGGGGAAGTTCGGGACAGATACGCAGTATTTT. Protein sequence: CASGGEGKFGTDTQYF. Based on the CDR3 plus reference TRBV7-6 and TRBJ2-3, the full variable domain is GAGVSQSPRYKVTKRGQDVALRCDPISGHVSLYWYRQALGQGPEFLTYFNYEAQQDKSGLPNDRFSAERPEGSISTLTIQRTEQRDSAMYRCASGGEGKFGTDTQYFGPGTRLTVL.

The rearrangement links TRBV12-3 or TRBV12-4 to TRBJ2-7; 8 bases agree with TRBD1. This CDR3 comprises 13 residues. J gave up 4 bases and V 5 bases, and 4 bases lay outside the gene matches. CDR3 coding DNA: TGTGCCAGCAGTCAGGACAGGGAATACGAGCAGTACTTC. It codes for CASSQDREYEQYF.

The chain has TRBV12-3 or TRBV12-4 and TRBJ2-1, with 9 nucleotides matching TRBD2. The CDR3 has 14 residues. Trimming at V came to 6 bases and at J to 4 bases, leaving 4 bases not matched to a gene. The CDR3 spells CASRSGGLYNEQFF. DNA for the CDR3: TGTGCCAGCAGAAGCGGGGGGCTGTACAATGAGCAGTTCTTC.

This chain joins TRBV15 and TRBJ1-1; 8 bases line up with TRBD1. Germline V gene data show CDR1 as LNHNV and CDR2 as YYDKDF (reference sequence). Trimming cost V 5 bases and J 5 bases; bases outside gene matches: 4. The CDR3 runs to 13 residues. DNA of the CDR3: TGTGCCACCAGCGCGGACAGGGAGACTGAAGCTTTCTTT. This sequence encodes CATSADRETEAFF.

This clonotype has ten or more counts. The chain employs TRBV19 and TRBJ1-1; 8 nucleotides line up with TRBD1. The CDR3 runs 16 residues. V was clipped by 4 bases and J by 0 bases; unmatched bases: 7. Germline V lookup: CDR1 LNHDA, CDR2 SQIVND (reference sequence). The chain's CDR3 is CASSTRTGFLNTEAFF. Written as DNA, the CDR3 is TGTGCCAGTAGTACCCGGACAGGGTTCTTGAACACTGAAGCTTTCTTT.

The sample holds a few counts of this clonotype. The chain employs TRBV15 and TRBJ1-1; D is unresolved. Germline V lookup: CDR1 LNHNV, CDR2 YYDKDF (reference sequence). The germline V and J ends were trimmed by 0 bases and 5 bases, with 10 bases remaining between them. The CDR3 has 14 amino acids. The CDR3 protein is CATSRDTYGTEAFF. CDR3 sequence (DNA): TGTGCCACCAGCAGAGATACCTACGGGACTGAAGCTTTCTTT.

This chain connects TRBV11-2 to TRBJ1-1; 7 bases match TRBD1. Germline V CDR1 and CDR2: SGHAT, FQNNGV. J gave up 1 base and V 2 bases, and 4 bases lay outside the gene matches. CDR3 length equals 15 residues. The CDR3 nucleotides are TGTGCCAGCAGCTTATGGGGACAGCGGAACACTGAAGCTTTCTTT. Protein: CASSLWGQRNTEAFF.

This clonotype occurred a few times. V is TRBV27 and J is TRBJ1-2; D is unclear. The CDR3 is made up of 15 amino acids. V shed 3 bases and J shed 8 bases, with 19 bases lying between them. Germline V CDR1 and CDR2: MNHEY, SMNVEV (reference sequence). CDR3 coding DNA: TGTGCCAGCAGTTTGGGCCCACGAGTACGTGGGGGCTACACCTTC. This codes for CASSLGPRVRGGYTF.

This clonotype was recorded at least ten times. The chain carries TRBV7-2 and TRBJ1-1; D is possibly TRBD1 (5 bases). Germline V gene lookup returns CDR1 SGHTA and CDR2 FQGNSA. The CDR3 runs 16 residues. Trimming took off 2 bases at V and 0 bases at J, with 13 bases between the two ends. The CDR3 region is CASSLRAGSMNTEAFF. The CDR3 bases are TGTGCCAGCAGCTTAAGGGCAGGGAGTATGAACACTGAAGCTTTCTTT.

This clonotype was observed a handful of times. The gene calls are TRBV25-1 and TRBJ2-3, with 10 bases aligning to TRBD1. With 5 bases clipped from V and 5 bases from J, the junction kept 7 bases outside the gene matches. There are 15 residues in the CDR3. Germline CDR1 MGHDK, CDR2 SYGVNS. This CDR3 reads CASSKTGGVGDTQYF. CDR3 in DNA: TGTGCCAGCAGTAAGACAGGGGGCGTGGGAGATACGCAGTATTTT.

On this clonotype: One base away lies a much larger clone, so this may be a sequencing read error. V is TRBV7-2 and J is TRBJ1-6, with a tentative D call TRBD1 (5 bases). V shed 5 bases and J shed 0 bases, with 17 bases lying between them. Germline values: CDR1 SGHTA, CDR2 FQGNSA. The CDR3 runs 18 residues. In nucleotides, the CDR3 is TGTGCCAGCAGCCAGATCCCCGTCACAGGCTCCTATAATTCACCCCTCCACTTT. Protein sequence: CASSQIPVTGSYNSPLHF.

The chain links TRBV5-1 to TRBJ1-1, with D perhaps TRBD1 (5 bases). V lost 1 base and J lost 0, with 10 bases in between. Per germline, CDR1 SGHRS and CDR2 YFSETQ. The CDR3 length is 15 residues. The CDR3 DNA sequence: TGCGCCAGCAGCTTGCTGGGGCACATGAACACTGAAGCTTTCTTT. Encoded protein: CASSLLGHMNTEAFF.

This chain joins TRBV2 and TRBJ2-1, with TRBD2 identical over 11 bases. Trimming removed 3 bases from V and 9 bases from J; junction bases left unmatched: 4. The germline CDR1 and CDR2 sequences are SNHLY and FYNNEI. The CDR3 loop spans 14 amino acids. CDR3: CASSDSGGATEQFF. The CDR3 DNA reads as TGTGCCAGCAGTGATAGCGGGGGGGCGACTGAGCAGTTCTTC.

The rearrangement joins TRBV9 to TRBJ1-2; 9 nucleotides align to TRBD1. Looked up from germline, CDR1 is SGDLS and CDR2 is YYNGEE. The CDR3 length is 18 residues. V lost 1 base to trimming and J lost 2 bases; unmatched junction nucleotides: 12. The CDR3, as DNA: TGTGCCAGCAGCGTACGGACAGGGGAAGGATCAGGGAACTATGGCTACACCTTC. Encoded protein: CASSVRTGEGSGNYGYTF.

The CDR3 coding sequence is TGTGCCAGCAGCCCGGACCCCATACAAGCTTTCTTT. Translated: CASSPDPIQAFF. The chain carries TRBV7-9 and TRBJ1-1; D gene ambiguous. Germline V CDR1 and CDR2: SEHNR, FQNEAQ (reference sequence). CDR3 length equals 12 residues. V was trimmed by 5 bases and J by 9 bases, leaving 13 bases between them. The whole variable domain, remainder taken from reference TRBV7-9 and TRBJ1-1, is DTGVSQNPRHKITKRGQNVTFRCDPISEHNRLYWYRQTLGQGPEFLTYFQNEAQLEKSRLLSDRFSAERPKGSFSTLEIQRTEQGDSAMYLCASSPDPIQAFFGQGTRLTVV.

The genes are TRBV5-3 and TRBJ2-5; D is ambiguous. TRBV5-3 counts as an open reading frame of uncertain function. V dropped 8 bases and J dropped 9 bases, with 14 bases sitting between them. The CDR3 consists of 11 residues. The CDR3 sequence: CASTSGRAQYF. The CDR3 DNA is TGTGCCAGCACCTCAGGAAGGGCCCAGTACTTC.

The chain uses TRBV10-3 and TRBJ2-7; tentatively, D is TRBD1 (6 bases). The V end was cut by 6 bases, the J end by 3 bases, with 18 bases between. CDR1 and CDR2 (germline): ENHRY, SYGVKD. The CDR3 is made up of 15 amino acids. The CDR3 spells CAISGTGQRFYEQYF. The CDR3 nucleotides read TGTGCCATCAGCGGCACAGGACAGCGCTTCTACGAGCAGTACTTC.

The chain combines TRBV19 with TRBJ1-2, with D tentatively TRBD1 (6 bases). The germline V gene encodes CDR1 LNHDA and CDR2 SQIVND (reference sequence). The CDR3 has 13 amino acids. Trimming left V 11 bases short and J 0 bases short, with 13 bases between. The CDR3 nucleotides are TGTGCCTCGACAAGGGGGTCTAACTATGGCTACACCTTC. The encoded protein is CASTRGSNYGYTF.

This chain joins TRBV9 and TRBJ2-7, with 13 bases fitting TRBD2. With V trimmed by 5 bases and J by 4 bases, 3 bases remained unmatched. Germline loops: CDR1 SGDLS, CDR2 YYNGEE. This CDR3 contains 14 residues. CDR3 in DNA: TGTGCCAGCAGTGGGACTAGCGGGGAGTACGAGCAGTACTTC. Its protein is CASSGTSGEYEQYF.

This clonotype was counted at least ten times. The chain combines TRBV12-3 or TRBV12-4 with TRBJ2-2; 10 nucleotides align to TRBD2. Germline trimming cut 3 bases from V and 0 bases from J; bases unmatched to any gene: 7. The CDR3 has 18 amino acids. The DNA for the CDR3 is TGTGCCAGCAGTTTTTGGCTAGCGGGGGCACCGAACACCGGGGAGCTGTTTTTT. It is translated as CASSFWLAGAPNTGELFF.

This clonotype has a count of ten or more. The chain couples TRBV20-1 to TRBJ2-5; no reliable D call. Germline loops: CDR1 DFQATT, CDR2 SNEGSKA (reference sequence). The CDR3 sequence is 15 residues long. The ends were cut back, 6 bases at V and 2 bases at J, with 19 bases in the middle. The CDR3 region is CSALRSWDEQETQYF. The CDR3 nucleotides are TGCAGTGCCCTTCGCAGTTGGGATGAGCAAGAGACCCAGTACTTC.

The chain combines TRBV27 with TRBJ2-7, with D uncertain. This CDR3 comprises 13 residues. Germline CDR1 and CDR2: MNHEY and SMNVEV (reference sequence). Trimming took off 0 bases at V and 6 bases at J, with 9 bases between the two ends. The CDR3 nucleotides are TGTGCCAGCAGTTTATCTTCAGGTCGCGAGCAGTACTTC. This sequence encodes CASSLSSGREQYF.

The chain carries TRBV11-2 and TRBJ2-2, with D possibly matching TRBD1 (5 bases). Per the germline V gene, CDR1 is SGHAT and CDR2 is FQNNGV. The CDR3 is made up of 16 amino acids. Trimming cost V 0 bases and J 0 bases, with 8 bases left between them. The CDR3, as DNA: TGTGCCAGCAGCTTAGAGGCAGGGTCGAACACCGGGGAGCTGTTTTTT. As protein: CASSLEAGSNTGELFF.

This clonotype has just a few counts. The CDR3 bases are TGTGCCAGCAGTTACGGGATAGATGGGAGTACTGAAGCTTTCTTT. It translates to CASSYGIDGSTEAFF. This chain links TRBV6-5 with TRBJ1-1; D gene ambiguous. Deletions cut 2 bases from V and 5 bases from J, with 15 bases between. CDR3 length: 15 residues. Germline V CDR1 and CDR2: MNHEY, SVGAGI.

This rearrangement joins TRBV6-5 to TRBJ2-2; D is perhaps TRBD2 (6 bases). This CDR3 is 17 amino acids long. The ends were cut back, 4 bases at V and 3 bases at J, with 18 bases in the middle. CDR1 and CDR2 from the germline V gene are MNHEY and SVGAGI. In DNA, the CDR3 is TGTGCCAGCAGTTCCCTTGGTGGCGGGGTGGACACCGGGGAGCTGTTTTTT. This codes for CASSSLGGGVDTGELFF.

The rearrangement uses TRBV7-8 and TRBJ2-1; 7 positions match TRBD2. TRBJ2-7 matches the DNA end more closely, so the J call is doubtful. Germline-derived CDR1 and CDR2 are SGHVS and FQNEAQ. The CDR3 is 14 residues long. The chain's CDR3 is CASSLRGDGDEQYF. In DNA, the CDR3 is TGTGCCAGCAGCTTACGGGGGGATGGGGATGAGCAGTACTTC.

The chain uses TRBV7-9 and TRBJ2-7; no clear D gene. V was cut by 5 bases and J by 0 bases, with 11 bases left in between. The CDR3 loop spans 14 amino acids. Germline CDR1 SEHNR, CDR2 FQNEAQ (reference sequence). CDR3 residues: CASSTPDGSYEQYV. The CDR3 nucleotides are TGTGCCAGCAGCACCCCGGACGGCTCCTACGAGCAGTACGTC.